This T cell receptor (beta chain) was captured in a study of cytomegalovirus exposure and HLA in healthy donors (dated by TCRdb to 2015 to 2018). Study-level background: The 650 to 800 repertoires of the first cohort and the 110 or so validation repertoires were produced on the same platform, according to a later analysis. The study aimed to test whether cataloging public T cell receptors could reveal signatures of past pathogen exposure. A separate validation cohort of roughly 110 different subjects was used in addition to the 666-subject first cohort. High-throughput TCR immunosequencing, statistical association of individual TCRs with disease status, and machine learning were combined to predict cytomegalovirus infection status.

What the research found in general, with its limitations: According to the authors, the approach could potentially be generalized to other disease states and immunological phenotypes. A later analysis had no HLA typing for the validation cohort, so co-occurrence there was scored across all 120 repertoires. While some public TCRs were present in many individuals, most TCR sequences turned up only very rarely across donors. A later analysis found that TCRs clustered in the first cohort also tended to co-occur in the roughly 110 validation repertoires, with 94% of cluster scores above 0. Cytomegalovirus status was reported to be diagnosed by the classifier with high specificity and sensitivity in both the original and validation cohorts. In vitro tests confirmed that a few of the cytomegalovirus-associated TCR beta chains recognize cytomegalovirus antigens. The study gave a list of about 160 TCR beta chains associated with cytomegalovirus.

Donors formed part of the validation cohort, which comprised approximately 130 subjects and was distinct from the first cohort of fewer than 750 subjects. As concerns this clone: It has no known antigen specificity. No per-base quality is available; no much larger clone lies one base away.

Preparation of the library involved the immunoSEQ multiplex PCR assay. For the original study's pipeline: A statistical classification framework was built for diagnosing cytomegalovirus status from the catalog of TCR beta chain sequences. Here the immuneACCESS table is served through TCRdb, limited to in-frame sequences with V and J called. Missing clones are a known gap in these copies; in checked studies unresolved V genes cover under half, and the rest lacks a known reason. D and trimming were read from the DNA, whereas the V and J calls and clone size are those reported in that table. This sample has more than 50,000 clones in its table, and 75% to 95% of those were observed once. The ten largest clones represent about 2.2% of the sample. After removal of 3 bases from V and 2 bases from J, the junction retains 6 bases not matched to a gene. CDR1 KGHSH and CDR2 LQKENI are derived from the germline V gene. Reading from cysteine to phenylalanine, the CDR3 counts 17 amino acids. The only DNA kept is the CDR3, 51 bases in frame from the first base.

This TCR was sampled from a woman under 40 in good health and CMV-seronegative. Sequencing input: PBMCs. The sequence joins TRBV18 to TRBJ2-3; the junction holds 12 bases that match TRBD2. The CDR3 reads as follows: CASSPRTSGTNTDTQYF. The DNA is TGTGCCAGCTCACCCCGGACTAGCGGGACAAACACAGATACGCAGTATTTT.